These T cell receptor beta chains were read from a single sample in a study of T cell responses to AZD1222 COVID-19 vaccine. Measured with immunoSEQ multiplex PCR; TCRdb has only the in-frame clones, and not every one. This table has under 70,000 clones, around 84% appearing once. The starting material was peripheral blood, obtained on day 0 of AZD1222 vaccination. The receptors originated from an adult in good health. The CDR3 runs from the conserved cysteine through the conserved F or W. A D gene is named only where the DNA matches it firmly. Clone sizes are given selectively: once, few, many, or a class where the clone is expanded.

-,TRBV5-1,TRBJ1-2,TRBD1,TGCGCCAGCAGCTCTGTCAGGGGGATTAACTATGGCTACACCTTC,CASSSVRGINYGYTF
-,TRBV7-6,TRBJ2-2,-,TGTGCCAGCAGCTTTGCCCAGGCCAACACCGGGGAGCTGTTTTTT,CASSFAQANTGELFF
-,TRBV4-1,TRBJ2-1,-,TGCGCCAGCAGCCAAGATAGAGGGGTTGGTGAGCAGTTCTTC,CASSQDRGVGEQFF
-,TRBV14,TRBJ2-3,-,TGTGCCAGCAGCCCTCACCCCGGGGGCGGTAGCACAGATACGCAGTATTTT,CASSPHPGGGSTDTQYF
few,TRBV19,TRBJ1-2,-,TGTGCCAGTAGTCTGACAGCCTTCTATGGCTACACCTTC,CASSLTAFYGYTF
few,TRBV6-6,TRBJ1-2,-,TGTGCCACCCTCCCTTCGGATAACTATGGCTACACCTTC,CATLPSDNYGYTF
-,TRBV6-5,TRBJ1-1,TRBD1,TGTGCCAGCAGTCCCGGGACAGTTGTCGCTTTCTTT,CASSPGTVVAFF
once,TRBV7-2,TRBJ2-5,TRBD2,TGTGCCAGCAGCTTGCTAACTAGCGTTCAAGAGACCCAGTACTTC,CASSLLTSVQETQYF
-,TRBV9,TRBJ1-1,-,TGTGCCAGCAGCGTATACCCAGGCCCGAACACTGAAGCTTTCTTT,CASSVYPGPNTEAFF
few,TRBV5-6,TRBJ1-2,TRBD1,TGTGCCAGCAGCTTCGGGGACAGGTTCTATGGCTACACCTTC,CASSFGDRFYGYTF
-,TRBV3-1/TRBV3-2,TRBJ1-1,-,TGTGCCAGCAGCCAAATTTCGGGGAACACTGAAGCTTTCTTT,CASSQISGNTEAFF
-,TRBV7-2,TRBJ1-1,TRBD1,TGTGCCAGCAGTCCTTGGACAGGGGGAAACACTGAAGCTTTCTTT,CASSPWTGGNTEAFF
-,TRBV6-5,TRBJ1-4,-,TGTGCCAGCAGACCCACCCCTATGGACAATGAAAAACTGTTTTTT,CASRPTPMDNEKLFF
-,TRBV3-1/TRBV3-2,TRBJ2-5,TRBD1,TGTGCCAGCACCCGGTCCGGACAGGGTACAAAAGAGACCCAGTACTTC,CASTRSGQGTKETQYF
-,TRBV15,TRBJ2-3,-,TGTGCCACCAGCAGAGATTTAACAGGAGATGGGTGGACAGATACGCAGTATTTT,CATSRDLTGDGWTDTQYF
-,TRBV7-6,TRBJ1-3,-,TGTGCCAGCAGCTTAGCGCTTCATCAGGGCCCCTCTGGAAACACCATATATTTT,CASSLALHQGPSGNTIYF
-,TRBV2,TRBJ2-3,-,TGTGCCAGCAGTGTTGGGGGATCCACAGATACGCAGTATTTT,CASSVGGSTDTQYF
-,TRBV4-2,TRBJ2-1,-,TGTGCCAGCAGCCAAGAATCGGCAGGGCTCACCTACAATGAGCAGTTCTTC,CASSQESAGLTYNEQFF
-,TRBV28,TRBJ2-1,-,TGTGCCAGCAGTTTAACGGAAGGGGTCGCCGGGAATGAGCAGTTCTTC,CASSLTEGVAGNEQFF
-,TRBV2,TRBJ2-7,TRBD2,TGTGCCAGCAGTGGATCGTTAGCGGGGGATTCGTACTTC,CASSGSLAGDSYF
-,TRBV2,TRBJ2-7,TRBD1,TGTGCCAGCAGAGAAACAGGGGCCCTCTCCTACGAGCAGTACTTC,CASRETGALSYEQYF
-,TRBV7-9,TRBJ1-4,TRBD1,TGTGCCAGCAGCCCGCCCGGGACAGAAGCAACTAATGAAAAACTGTTTTTT,CASSPPGTEATNEKLFF
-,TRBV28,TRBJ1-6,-,TGTGCCAGCAGTTTCTCAGGGTCAAGGAATTCACCCCTCCACTTT,CASSFSGSRNSPLHF
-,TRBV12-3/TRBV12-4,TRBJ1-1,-,TGTGCCAGCAGTTTGGGGGGCGCCCCTGAAGCTTTCTTT,CASSLGGAPEAFF
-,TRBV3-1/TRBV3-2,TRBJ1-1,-,TGTGCCAGCAGCAAGGGGACGTCGGAAGCTTTCTTT,CASSKGTSEAFF
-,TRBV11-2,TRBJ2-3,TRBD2,TGTGCCAGCAGCTTTACTAGCGGCCTAACCCGCACAGATACGCAGTATTTT,CASSFTSGLTRTDTQYF
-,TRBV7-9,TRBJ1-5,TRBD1,TGTGCCAGCAGCTTACTTGGACAGGGTGGAATCCAGCCCCAGCATTTT,CASSLLGQGGIQPQHF
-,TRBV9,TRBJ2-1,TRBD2,TGTGCCAGCAGCGTCACGGGCGGGAGCAATGAGCAGTTCTTC,CASSVTGGSNEQFF
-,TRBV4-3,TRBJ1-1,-,TGCGCCAGCAGCCAAGAGGGTAGTAGGACTGAAGCTTTCTTT,CASSQEGSRTEAFF
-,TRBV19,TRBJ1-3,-,TGTGCCAGTAGTGCCCGGGAGAGGAGGTCTGGAAACACCATATATTTT,CASSARERRSGNTIYF
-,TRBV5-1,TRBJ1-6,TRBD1,TGCGCCAGCAGCTTGTGGGGACAGGGTAATTCACCCCTCCACTTT,CASSLWGQGNSPLHF
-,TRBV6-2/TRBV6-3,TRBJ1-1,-,TGTGCCAGCAGTTACGAAGGGAACACTGAAGCTTTCTTT,CASSYEGNTEAFF